The clone carrying this T cell receptor (beta chain) came up many times. Its antigen is currently unknown. This record comes from a study of identical twins. General study results and limits: Fewer insertions marked abundant cord blood beta clonotypes; young adult naive trended weakly, memory not at all. Analyses of zero insertions could, in part, be confounded by invariant MAIT and iNKT cells.

The CDR3 contains 14 residues. The germline V gene encodes CDR1 DFQATT and CDR2 SNEGSKA (reference sequence). The V gene lost 0 bases and the J gene lost 5 bases, with 11 bases spanning the gap. It was template switching that added a universal primer site, and there were unique molecular identifiers on the cDNA. TCRdb independently ran MiXCR on the 5' RACE reads; one entry per CDR3 protein. Of under 1 million distinct CDR3 sequences in the sample, 9% to 15% were seen once. These data also formed part of another study, on yellow fever vaccine responses in identical twins. That report notes: Twins' vaccine T cell response reportedly seemed partly convergent, partly personalized.

Material: PBMCs. V gene TRBV20-1 combines with J gene TRBJ1-5, with D tentatively TRBD1 (5 bases). The TCR originated in a woman under 30 in good health. The CDR3 loop is CSARDGGLDQPQHF. In DNA, the CDR3 is TGCAGTGCTAGAGATGGGGGTTTAGATCAGCCCCAGCATTTT.